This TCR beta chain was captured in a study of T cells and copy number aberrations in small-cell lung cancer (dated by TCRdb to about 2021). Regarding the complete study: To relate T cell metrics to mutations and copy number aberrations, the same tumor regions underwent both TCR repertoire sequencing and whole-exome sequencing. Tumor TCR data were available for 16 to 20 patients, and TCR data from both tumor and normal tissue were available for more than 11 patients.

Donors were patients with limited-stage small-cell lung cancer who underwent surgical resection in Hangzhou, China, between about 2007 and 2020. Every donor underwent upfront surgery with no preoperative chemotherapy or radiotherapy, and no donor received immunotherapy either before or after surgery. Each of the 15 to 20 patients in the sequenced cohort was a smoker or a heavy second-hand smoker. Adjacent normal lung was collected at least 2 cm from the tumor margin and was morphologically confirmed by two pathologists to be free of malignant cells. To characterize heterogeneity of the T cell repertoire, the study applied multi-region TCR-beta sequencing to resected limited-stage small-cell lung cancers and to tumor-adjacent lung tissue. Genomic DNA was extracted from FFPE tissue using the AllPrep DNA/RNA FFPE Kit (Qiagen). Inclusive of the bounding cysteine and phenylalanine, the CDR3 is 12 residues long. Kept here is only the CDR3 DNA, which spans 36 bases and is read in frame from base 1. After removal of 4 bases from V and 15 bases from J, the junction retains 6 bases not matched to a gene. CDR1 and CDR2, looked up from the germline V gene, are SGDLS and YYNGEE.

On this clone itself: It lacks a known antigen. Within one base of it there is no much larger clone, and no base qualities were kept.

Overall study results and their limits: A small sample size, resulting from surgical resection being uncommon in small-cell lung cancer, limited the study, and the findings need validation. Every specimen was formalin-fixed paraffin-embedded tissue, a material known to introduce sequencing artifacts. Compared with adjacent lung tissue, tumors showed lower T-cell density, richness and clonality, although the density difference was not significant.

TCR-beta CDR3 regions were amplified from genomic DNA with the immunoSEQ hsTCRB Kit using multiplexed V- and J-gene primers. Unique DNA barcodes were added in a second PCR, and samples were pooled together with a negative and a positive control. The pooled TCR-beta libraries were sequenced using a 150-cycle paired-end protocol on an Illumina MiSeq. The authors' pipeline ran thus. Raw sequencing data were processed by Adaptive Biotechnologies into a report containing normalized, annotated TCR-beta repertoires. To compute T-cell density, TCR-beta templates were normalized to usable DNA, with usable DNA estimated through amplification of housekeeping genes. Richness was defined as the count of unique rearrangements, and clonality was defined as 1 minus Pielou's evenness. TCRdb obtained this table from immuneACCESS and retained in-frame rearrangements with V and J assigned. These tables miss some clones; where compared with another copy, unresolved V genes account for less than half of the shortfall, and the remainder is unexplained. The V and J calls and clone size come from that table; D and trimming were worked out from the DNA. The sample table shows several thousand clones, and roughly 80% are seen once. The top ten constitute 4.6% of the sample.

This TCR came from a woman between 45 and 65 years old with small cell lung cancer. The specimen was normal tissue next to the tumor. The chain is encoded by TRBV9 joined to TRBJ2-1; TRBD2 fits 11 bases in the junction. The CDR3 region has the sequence CASSISGRALFF. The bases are TGTGCCAGCAGCATTAGCGGGAGGGCCTTGTTCTTC.